This record looks at one TCR beta chain sequence and its context. Germline CDR1 reads SNHLY; CDR2 reads FYNNEI. V lost 9 bases and J 2 bases, leaving 15 bases between the germline ends. There are 14 residues in the CDR3. The study separated CD4+ cells into CD45RA+ naive and CD45RA-negative memory subsets. The repertoire was sequenced with immunoSEQ multiplex PCR; TCRdb's copy has only in-frame clones and lacks some. Counted here are 2 million to 2.5 million clones, approximately 94% occurring once; the ten biggest clones make up around 0.13%. This sample stems from a study of shared clonotypes between healthy human individuals.

Sequencing used naive CD4+ T cells sorted from blood. The subset: CD45RA+ positively selected. This TCR was recovered from a man aged 18-30 years in good health. The chain employs TRBV2 and TRBJ2-3, with D perhaps assigned TRBD1 or TRBD2 (6 bases each). The CDR3 bases are TGTGCCAGATCACCGGGGGCTTACACAGATACGCAGTATTTT. As protein: CARSPGAYTDTQYF.